The 3 T cell receptor beta chains given below trace back to one sample, sequenced in a study of T cell repertoires and Cas9 in healthy adults. TCRdb's table, derived via immunoSEQ multiplex PCR, lists solely in-frame clones and lacks some. The table shows some 15,000 clones, with roughly 90% occurring only once. Source material: Tregs (CD4+, CD25+, CD127-, CD137-, CD154-) from PBMCs; culture status not recorded. These receptors were collected from a human donor in good health.

J is TRBJ1-5 and V is TRBV6-6, with unresolved D. The CDR3 runs 14 residues. The V end lost 8 bases, the J end lost 1 base, and 12 bases lay between the germline ends. The germline CDR1 and CDR2 sequences are MNHNY and SVGAGI (reference sequence). CDR3 coding DNA: TGTGCCAGCGGAATTGTACTAAGCAATCAGCCCCAGCATTTT. It yields the protein CASGIVLSNQPQHF.

V gene TRBV5-1 combines with J gene TRBJ1-6; TRBD1 matches 9 bases. J gave up 7 bases and V 2 bases, and 1 base lay outside the gene matches. CDR3 length: 14 amino acids. Germline CDR1 reads SGHRS; CDR2 reads YFSETQ. DNA of the CDR3: TGCGCCAGCAGCTTACAGGGGGCCAATTCACCCCTCCACTTT. It translates to CASSLQGANSPLHF. The full variable domain, with the rest looked up from reference TRBV5-1 and TRBJ1-6, is KAGVTQTPRYLIKTRGQQVTLSCSPISGHRSVSWYQQTPGQGLQFLFEYFSETQRNKGNFPGRFSGRQFSNSRSEMNVSTLELGDSALYLCASSLQGANSPLHFGNGTRLTVT.

The CDR3 sequence: CATSRDARDTDTQYF. The CDR3 DNA is TGTGCCACCAGCAGAGATGCCAGGGACACAGATACGCAGTATTTT. This chain joins TRBV15 and TRBJ2-3; D is possibly TRBD1 (5 bases). The V end lost 0 bases, the J end lost 2 bases, and 9 bases lay between the germline ends. This CDR3 contains 15 residues. Per germline, CDR1 LNHNV and CDR2 YYDKDF (reference sequence).